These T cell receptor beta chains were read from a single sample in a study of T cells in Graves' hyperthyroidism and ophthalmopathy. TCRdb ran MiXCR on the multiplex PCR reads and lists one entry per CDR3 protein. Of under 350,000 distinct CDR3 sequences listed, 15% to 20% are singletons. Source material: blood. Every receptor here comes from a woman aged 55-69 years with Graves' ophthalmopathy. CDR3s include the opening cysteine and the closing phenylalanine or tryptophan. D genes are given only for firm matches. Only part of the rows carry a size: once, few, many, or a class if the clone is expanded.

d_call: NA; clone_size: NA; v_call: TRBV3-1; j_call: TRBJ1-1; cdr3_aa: CASSQIMNTEAFF; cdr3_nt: TGTGCCAGCAGCCAGATAATGAACACTGAAGCTTTCTTT
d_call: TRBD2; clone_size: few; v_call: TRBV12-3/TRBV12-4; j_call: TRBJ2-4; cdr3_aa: CASSAIGGRLAKNIQYF; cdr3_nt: TGTGCCAGCAGCGCGATCGGCGGGAGGTTAGCCAAAAACATTCAGTACTTC
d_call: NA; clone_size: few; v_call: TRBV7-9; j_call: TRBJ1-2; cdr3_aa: CASSFTGSANYGYTF; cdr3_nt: TGTGCCAGCAGCTTCACGGGGTCAGCTAACTATGGCTACACCTTC
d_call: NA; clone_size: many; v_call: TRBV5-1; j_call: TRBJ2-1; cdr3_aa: CASSSDGASEQFF; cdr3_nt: TGCGCCAGCAGCTCGGACGGGGCCAGTGAGCAGTTCTTC
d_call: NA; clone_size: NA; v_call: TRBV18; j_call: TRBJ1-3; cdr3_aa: CASSQLAGHSSGNTIYF; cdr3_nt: TGTGCCAGCTCACAATTGGCAGGACACTCCTCTGGAAACACCATATATTTT
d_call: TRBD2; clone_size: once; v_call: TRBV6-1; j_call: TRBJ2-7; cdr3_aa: CASGTSASYEQYF; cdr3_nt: TGTGCCAGCGGGACTAGCGCCTCCTACGAGCAGTACTTC
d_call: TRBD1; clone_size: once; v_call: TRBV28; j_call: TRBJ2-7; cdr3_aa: CASRLSQGAHEQYF; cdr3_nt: TGTGCCAGCAGGCTCTCTCAGGGGGCCCACGAGCAGTACTTC
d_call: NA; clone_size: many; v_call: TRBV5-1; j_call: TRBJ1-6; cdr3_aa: CASSLETGGYSPLHF; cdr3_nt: TGCGCCAGCAGCTTGGAAACTGGAGGGTATTCACCCCTCCACTTT
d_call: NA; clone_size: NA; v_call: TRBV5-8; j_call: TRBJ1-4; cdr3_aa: CASSIGRATNEKLLF; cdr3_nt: TGTGCCAGCAGCATCGGACGTGCAACTAATGAAAAACTGCTTTTT
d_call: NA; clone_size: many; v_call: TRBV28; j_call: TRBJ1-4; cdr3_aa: CASSLRGRRGEKLFF; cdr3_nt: TGTGCCAGCAGTTTAAGGGGGAGGCGAGGGGAAAAACTGTTTTTT
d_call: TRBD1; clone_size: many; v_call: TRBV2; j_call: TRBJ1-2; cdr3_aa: CASTRQGASGYTF; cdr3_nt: TGTGCCAGCACTCGACAGGGGGCATCTGGCTACACCTTC
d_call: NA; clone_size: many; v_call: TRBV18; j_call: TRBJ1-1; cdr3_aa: CASSLRLSGPNTEAFF; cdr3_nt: TGTGCCAGCTCACTCCGATTATCGGGGCCGAACACTGAAGCTTTCTTT
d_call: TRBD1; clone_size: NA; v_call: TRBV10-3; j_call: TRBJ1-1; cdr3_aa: CAIGVTGTNTEAFF; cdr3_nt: TGTGCCATCGGTGTGACAGGGACGAACACTGAAGCTTTCTTT
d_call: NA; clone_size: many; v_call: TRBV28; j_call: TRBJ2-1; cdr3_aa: CASSFRGPNEQFF; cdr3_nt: TGTGCCAGCAGTTTCCGCGGCCCAAATGAGCAGTTCTTC
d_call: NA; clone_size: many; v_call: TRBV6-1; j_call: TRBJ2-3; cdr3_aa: CASSFEGVLPSTDTQYF; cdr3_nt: TGTGCCAGCAGTTTCGAAGGGGTATTACCTAGCACAGATACGCAGTATTTT
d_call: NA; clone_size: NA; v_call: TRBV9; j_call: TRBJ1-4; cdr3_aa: CASSPSAGRANEKLFF; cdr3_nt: TGTGCCAGCAGCCCCTCCGCGGGCAGGGCTAATGAAAAACTGTTTTTT
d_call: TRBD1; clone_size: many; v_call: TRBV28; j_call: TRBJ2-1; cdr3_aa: CASSSGQGRAEQFF; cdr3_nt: TGTGCCAGCAGTTCGGGACAGGGGCGGGCTGAGCAGTTCTTC
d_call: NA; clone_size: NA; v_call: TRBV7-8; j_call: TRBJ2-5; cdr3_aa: CASSSSGSPRGETQYF; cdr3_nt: TGTGCCAGCAGCTCCTCCGGGAGCCCGAGGGGGGAGACCCAGTACTTC
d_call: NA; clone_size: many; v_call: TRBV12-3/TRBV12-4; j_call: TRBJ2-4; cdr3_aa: CASSTGQGPKNIQYF; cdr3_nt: TGTGCCAGCAGTACCGGACAAGGGCCAAAAAACATTCAGTACTTC
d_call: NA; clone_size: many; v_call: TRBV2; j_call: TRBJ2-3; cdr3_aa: CASSLRPGLGPQYF; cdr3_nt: TGTGCCAGCAGTTTACGGCCGGGCCTCGGCCCGCAGTATTTT
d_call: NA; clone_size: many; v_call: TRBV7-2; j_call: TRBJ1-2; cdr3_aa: CASSPFFNYGYTF; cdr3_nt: TGTGCCAGCAGCCCGTTCTTTAACTATGGCTACACCTTC
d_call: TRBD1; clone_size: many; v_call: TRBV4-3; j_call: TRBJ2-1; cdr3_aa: CASSPGTGSYNEQFF; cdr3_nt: TGCGCCAGCAGCCCAGGGACAGGATCCTACAATGAGCAGTTCTTC
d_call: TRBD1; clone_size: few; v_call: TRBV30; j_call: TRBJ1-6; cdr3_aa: CAWSMTGGSPLHF; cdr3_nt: TGTGCCTGGAGTATGACAGGGGGTTCACCCCTCCACTTT
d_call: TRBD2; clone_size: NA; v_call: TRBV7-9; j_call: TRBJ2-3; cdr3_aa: CASSLALAGNRDTQYF; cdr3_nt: TGTGCCAGCAGCTTAGCTCTAGCGGGCAATCGGGATACGCAGTATTTT
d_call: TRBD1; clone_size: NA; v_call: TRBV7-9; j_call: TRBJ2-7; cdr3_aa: CASSLGTGDMHEQYF; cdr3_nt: TGTGCCAGCAGCCTCGGGACAGGGGACATGCACGAGCAGTACTTC
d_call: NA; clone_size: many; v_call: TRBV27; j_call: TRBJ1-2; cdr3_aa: CASSSGEGFYGYTF; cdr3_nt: TGTGCCAGCAGTTCGGGGGAGGGTTTCTATGGCTACACCTTC
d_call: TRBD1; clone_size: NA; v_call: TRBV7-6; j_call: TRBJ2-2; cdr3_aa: CASSLGVTGAPGELVF; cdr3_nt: TGTGCCAGCAGCTTAGGGGTGACAGGGGCCCCCGGGGAGCTGGTTTTT
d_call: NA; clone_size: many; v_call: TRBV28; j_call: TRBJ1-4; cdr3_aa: CASSPPFEKLFF; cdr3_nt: TGTGCCAGCAGTCCCCCATTCGAAAAACTGTTTTTT
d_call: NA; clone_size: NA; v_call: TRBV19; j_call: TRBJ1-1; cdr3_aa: CASSIYLNTEAFF; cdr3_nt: TGTGCCAGTAGTATTTACTTAAACACTGAAGCTTTCTTT
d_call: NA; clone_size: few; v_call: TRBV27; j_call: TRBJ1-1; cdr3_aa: CASSYRASNTEAFF; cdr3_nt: TGTGCCAGCAGTTACAGGGCCTCGAACACTGAAGCTTTCTTT
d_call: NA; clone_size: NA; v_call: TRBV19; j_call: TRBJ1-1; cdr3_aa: CASSPWGGGTEAFF; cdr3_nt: TGTGCCAGTAGCCCCTGGGGCGGTGGGACTGAAGCTTTCTTT
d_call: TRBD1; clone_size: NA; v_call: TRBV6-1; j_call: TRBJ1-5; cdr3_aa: CASSAGTGLLESNQPQHF; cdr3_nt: TGTGCCAGCAGCGCCGGGACAGGTCTACTAGAGAGCAATCAGCCCCAGCATTTT
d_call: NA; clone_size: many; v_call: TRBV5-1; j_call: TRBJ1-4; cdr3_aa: CASRKGTNEKLFF; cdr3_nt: TGCGCCAGCAGAAAGGGGACGAATGAAAAACTGTTTTTT
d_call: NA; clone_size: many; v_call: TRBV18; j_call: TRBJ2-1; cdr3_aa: CASSPRTTGDEQFF; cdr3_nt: TGTGCCAGCTCACCACGGACAACGGGAGATGAGCAGTTCTTC
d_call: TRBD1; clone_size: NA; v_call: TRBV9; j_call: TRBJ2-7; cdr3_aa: CASSPNQQGTYEQYF; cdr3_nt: TGTGCCAGCAGCCCAAACCAACAGGGGACCTACGAGCAGTACTTC
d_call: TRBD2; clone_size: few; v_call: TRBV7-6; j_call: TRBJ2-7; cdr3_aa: CASRLNLGEGEQYF; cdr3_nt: TGTGCCAGCAGACTAAACCTAGGGGAGGGCGAGCAGTACTTC
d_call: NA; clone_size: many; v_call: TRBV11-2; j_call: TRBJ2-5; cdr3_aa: CASSLEAQEETQYF; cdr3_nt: TGTGCCAGCAGCTTAGAAGCGCAAGAAGAGACCCAGTACTTC
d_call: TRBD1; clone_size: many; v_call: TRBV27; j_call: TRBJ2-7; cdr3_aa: CASSLRPPGTGGVYEQYF; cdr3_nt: TGTGCCAGCAGTCTCCGTCCACCCGGGACAGGGGGCGTTTACGAGCAGTACTTC
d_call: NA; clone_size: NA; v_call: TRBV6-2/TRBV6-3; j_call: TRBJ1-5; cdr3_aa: CASSYSMGGGGNQPQHF; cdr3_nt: TGTGCCAGCAGTTACTCGATGGGCGGGGGAGGCAATCAGCCCCAGCATTTT
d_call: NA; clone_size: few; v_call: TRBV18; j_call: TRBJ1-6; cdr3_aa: CATGRDQNSPLHF; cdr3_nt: TGTGCCACCGGCCGGGATCAGAATTCACCCCTCCACTTT
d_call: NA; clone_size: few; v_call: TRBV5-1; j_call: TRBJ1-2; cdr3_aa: CASSLAGKGPYGYTF; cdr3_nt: TGCGCCAGCAGCTTGGCGGGGAAAGGACCCTATGGCTACACCTTC
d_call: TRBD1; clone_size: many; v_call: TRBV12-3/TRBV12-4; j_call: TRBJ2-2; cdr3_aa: CASTIPPGQGIGELFF; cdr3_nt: TGTGCCAGCACCATTCCTCCGGGACAGGGAATCGGGGAGCTGTTTTTT
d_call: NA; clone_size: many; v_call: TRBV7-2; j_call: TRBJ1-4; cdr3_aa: CASSQVPQGNEKLFF; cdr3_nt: TGTGCCAGCAGCCAAGTCCCACAGGGAAACGAAAAACTGTTTTTT
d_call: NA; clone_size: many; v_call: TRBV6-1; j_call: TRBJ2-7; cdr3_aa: CASNVSPGPTPHEQYF; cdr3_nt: TGTGCCAGCAACGTGTCGCCGGGACCTACTCCCCACGAGCAGTACTTC
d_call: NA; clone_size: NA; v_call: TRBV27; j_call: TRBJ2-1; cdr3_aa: CASSFHRVRFDEQFF; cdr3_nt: TGTGCCAGCAGTTTTCACAGGGTCCGGTTTGATGAGCAGTTCTTC
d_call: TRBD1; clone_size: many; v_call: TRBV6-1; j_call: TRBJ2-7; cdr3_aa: CASSRTGSYEQYF; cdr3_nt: TGTGCCAGCAGCCGGACAGGCTCCTACGAGCAGTACTTC
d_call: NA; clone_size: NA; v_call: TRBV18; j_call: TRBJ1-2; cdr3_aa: CASSPTTGTNYGYTF; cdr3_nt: TGTGCCAGCTCACCTACGACAGGAACTAACTATGGCTACACCTTC
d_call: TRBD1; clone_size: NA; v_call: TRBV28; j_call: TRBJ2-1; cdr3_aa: CASSPLQDRTYNEQFF; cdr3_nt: TGTGCCAGCAGTCCCCTCCAGGACAGGACCTACAATGAGCAGTTCTTC
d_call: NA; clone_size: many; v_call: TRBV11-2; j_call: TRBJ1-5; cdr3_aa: CASGPGAGQPQHF; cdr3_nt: TGTGCCAGCGGGCCAGGGGCGGGACAGCCCCAGCATTTT
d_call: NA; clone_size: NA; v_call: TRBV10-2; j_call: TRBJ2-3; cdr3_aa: CASTPRGGVQDTQYF; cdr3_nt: TGCGCCAGCACCCCGCGGGGCGGCGTACAAGATACGCAGTATTTT
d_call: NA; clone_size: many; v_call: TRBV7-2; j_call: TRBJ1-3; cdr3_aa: CASSSTGTVGNTIYF; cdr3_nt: TGTGCCAGCAGCTCAACAGGGACGGTTGGAAACACCATATATTTT